This entry lists 31 T cell receptor beta chains sequenced from one sample in a study of T cell responses to AZD1222 COVID-19 vaccine. Repertoires were generated with immunoSEQ multiplex PCR, while TCRdb's copy carries only in-frame clones and drops some. Here the sample spans about 190,000 clones, 85% to 95% being singletons. Specimen: peripheral blood, collected on day 0 of AZD1222 vaccination. The receptors originated from an adult in good health.

The genes are TRBV5-6 and TRBJ1-4; a weak D match, TRBD1 (5 bases). This CDR3 region has 12 residues. The V gene's germline CDR1 is SGHDT and CDR2 YYEEEE. The V end lost 3 bases, the J end lost 17 bases, and 17 bases lay between the germline ends. The CDR3, as DNA: TGTGCCAGCAGCTCTGGGGCGGGTTCTAGTTTTTTT. Translated: CASSSGAGSSFF.

J is TRBJ2-2 and V is TRBV7-7; unclear D gene. Germline V gives CDR1 SSHAT, CDR2 FNYEAQ (reference sequence). The CDR3 is 15 amino acids. Trimming took off 5 bases at V and 1 base at J, with 11 bases between the two ends. The CDR3 nucleotides are TGTGCCAGCAGCCCCGGGCCGGTGAACACCGGGGAGCTGTTTTTT. Protein sequence: CASSPGPVNTGELFF.

The DNA of the CDR3 is TGCAGCGTTGAGAAGCAGCAAGAGACCCAGTACTTC. It specifies CSVEKQQETQYF. The chain combines TRBV29-1 with TRBJ2-5; D is ambiguous. Germline-derived CDR1 and CDR2 are SQVTM and ANQGSEA. Deletions cut 3 bases from V and 2 bases from J, with 7 bases between. The CDR3 is 12 amino acids. Based on the CDR3 plus reference TRBV29-1 and TRBJ2-5, the full variable domain is SAVISQKPSRDICQRGTSLTIQCQVDSQVTMMFWYRQQPGQSLTLIATANQGSEATYESGFVIDKFPISRPNLTFSTLTVSNMSPEDSSIYLCSVEKQQETQYFGPGTRLLVL.

This clone appeared once. This chain links TRBV25-1 with TRBJ1-1; perhaps TRBD1 as D (5 bases). CDR1 is MGHDK and CDR2 is SYGVNS in the germline V gene. Trimming pared 7 bases from V and 0 bases from J, leaving 18 bases between. This CDR3 has 16 amino acids. DNA for the CDR3: TGTGCCAGCAATAGGGAGACAGCCTCCATGAACACTGAAGCTTTCTTT. This codes for CASNRETASMNTEAFF.

The chain joins TRBV19 to TRBJ2-1, with TRBD2 as a possible D gene (7 bases). CDR1 and CDR2 from the germline V gene are LNHDA and SQIVND (reference sequence). This CDR3 comprises 15 residues. V lost 6 bases and J 2 bases, leaving 14 bases between the germline ends. CDR3 region: CASRARGGTYNEQFF. The CDR3 coding sequence is TGTGCCAGTAGGGCTAGGGGGGGGACCTACAATGAGCAGTTCTTC.

The CDR3 sequence is CASSSRQGGNRYTF. In DNA, the CDR3 is TGTGCCAGCAGTTCTAGACAGGGTGGAAATCGCTACACCTTC. The rearrangement uses TRBV6-5 and TRBJ1-2; 7 nucleotides agree with TRBD1. The V and J ends lost 4 bases and 9 bases, in that order; junction bases with no gene match: 11. The CDR3 has 14 residues. The germline V gene has CDR1 MNHEY and CDR2 SVGAGI.

The J gene is TRBJ2-1, the V gene TRBV6-5; the match to TRBD2 covers 8 bases. In germline, CDR1 is MNHEY, CDR2 SVGAGI. The CDR3 spans 14 residues. The V and J ends lost 4 bases and 4 bases, in that order; junction bases with no gene match: 3. CDR3 sequence (DNA): TGTGCCAGCAGTTTCGGGGGGGTGTACAATGAGCAGTTCTTC. It is translated as CASSFGGVYNEQFF.

This rearrangement joins TRBV28 to TRBJ2-3; perhaps TRBD1 as D (6 bases). Germline V CDR1 and CDR2: MDHEN, SYDVKM. This CDR3 comprises 18 residues. Trimming took 1 base from V and 0 from J, leaving 17 bases between them. The CDR3 reads CASSLSPGALSSTDTQYF. CDR3 DNA sequence: TGTGCCAGCAGTTTATCTCCAGGGGCACTCTCTAGCACAGATACGCAGTATTTT.

This clone was seen a single time. V usage is TRBV19 and J usage is TRBJ2-1; D unresolved. The ends were cut back, 1 base at V and 5 bases at J, with 18 bases in the middle. Germline V gene data show CDR1 as LNHDA and CDR2 as SQIVND (reference sequence). The CDR3 is made up of 17 amino acids. The CDR3 DNA reads as TGTGCCAGTAGTATAGGCAGGCAGCAAGAATACCACAATGAGCAGTTCTTC. Protein sequence: CASSIGRQQEYHNEQFF.

The V gene is TRBV2, the J gene TRBJ1-2; the D gene is possibly TRBD1 (5 bases). CDR1 is SNHLY and CDR2 is FYNNEI in the germline V gene. V gave up 6 bases and J gave up 1 base, with 6 bases separating them. The CDR3 covers 12 residues. The CDR3 sequence: CASRGDNYGYTF. CDR3 nucleotide sequence: TGTGCCAGCAGAGGGGATAACTATGGCTACACCTTC. The full variable domain, rest sourced from reference TRBV2 and TRBJ1-2, is EPEVTQTPSHQVTQMGQEVILRCVPISNHLYFYWYRQILGQKVEFLVSFYNNEISEKSEIFDDQFSVERPDGSNFTLKIRSTKLEDSAMYFCASRGDNYGYTFGSGTRLTVV.

Remarks on this clone: Other DNA sequences in this specimen translate into the identical CDR3. The chain couples TRBV18 to TRBJ2-7; TRBD2 matches at 8 bases. J was trimmed by 2 bases and V by 0 bases; bases with no gene match: 3. Germline V lookup: CDR1 KGHSH, CDR2 LQKENI. The CDR3 loop spans 15 amino acids. CDR3 bases: TGTGCCAGCTCACCACCAGCGGGGGCGGCCTACGAGCAGTACTTC. Its translation is CASSPPAGAAYEQYF.

The chain employs TRBV5-1 and TRBJ2-3; D unclear. The CDR3 is 15 amino acids. The V end was cut by 4 bases, the J end by 1 base, with 13 bases between. Germline CDR1 and CDR2: SGHRS and YFSETQ. Here the CDR3 reads CASSQVAERTDTQYF. The CDR3 DNA reads TGCGCCAGCAGCCAGGTGGCGGAGCGCACAGATACGCAGTATTTT.

With regard to this clone: At the DNA level, this CDR3 is encoded by other sequences in the same sample as well. CDR3 region: CASSFDSNQPQHF. Here the CDR3 DNA reads TGTGCCAGCAGTTTCGATAGCAATCAGCCCCAGCATTTT. The chain uses TRBV12-3 or TRBV12-4 and TRBJ1-5, with D unclear. The length of the CDR3 is 13 residues. V dropped 3 bases and J dropped 0 bases, with 3 bases sitting between them.

The chain couples TRBV6-2 or TRBV6-3 to TRBJ1-2, with 9 nucleotides matching TRBD1. CDR1 is MNHEY, CDR2 SVGEGT, per germline. The CDR3 has 14 residues. V lost 2 bases, J lost 5 bases, and 3 bases stayed unmatched. In DNA, the CDR3 is TGTGCCAGCAGTTACACCGGACAGGGGTATGGCTACACCTTC. This gives the protein CASSYTGQGYGYTF.

The V and J genes are TRBV6-5 and TRBJ1-5; D remains unclear. Germline values: CDR1 MNHEY, CDR2 SVGAGI. The CDR3 is 13 amino acids. The germline V and J ends were trimmed by 10 bases and 1 base, with 11 bases remaining between them. The CDR3 loop is CATLAVSNQPQHF. CDR3 sequence (DNA): TGTGCCACCCTGGCAGTCAGCAATCAGCCCCAGCATTTT.

The chain employs TRBV27 and TRBJ1-1; D is perhaps TRBD1 (5 bases). Trimming cost V 1 base and J 5 bases, with 11 bases left between them. This CDR3 has 14 amino acids. Germline V gene sequence: CDR1 MNHEY, CDR2 SMNVEV (reference sequence). The CDR3 region has the DNA TGTGCCAGCAGTTTATGGGGGGTAGGGACTGAAGCTTTCTTT. Amino acid sequence: CASSLWGVGTEAFF.

The chain combines TRBV7-2 with TRBJ2-2, with a tentative D call TRBD2 (5 bases). V lost 1 base and J lost 4, with 10 bases in between. Germline V CDR1 and CDR2: SGHTA, FQGNSA. The CDR3 consists of 15 residues. The CDR3 sequence: CASSLVPGSTGELFF. DNA of the CDR3: TGTGCCAGCAGCTTAGTGCCGGGAAGCACCGGGGAGCTGTTTTTT.

V usage is TRBV7-3 and J usage is TRBJ2-7; 8 bases are shared with TRBD1. V was clipped by 2 bases and J by 4 bases; unmatched bases: 7. Looked up from germline, CDR1 is SGHTA and CDR2 is FQGTGA. The CDR3 loop spans 15 amino acids. CDR3 residues: CASSLSGGDWYEQYF. The CDR3 DNA is TGTGCCAGCAGCTTATCAGGGGGCGATTGGTACGAGCAGTACTTC.

V usage is TRBV5-1 and J usage is TRBJ1-1; 7 bases are a match to TRBD1. CDR1 and CDR2 (germline): SGHRS, YFSETQ. The ends lost 3 bases at V and 1 base at J; junction bases unmatched: 6. The CDR3 length is 15 residues. The CDR3 loop reads CASSSLGQPNTEAFF. The CDR3 DNA reads as TGCGCCAGCAGCTCGCTGGGACAGCCGAACACTGAAGCTTTCTTT.

The chain couples TRBV12-3 or TRBV12-4 to TRBJ1-1; D is possibly TRBD1 (5 bases). V was clipped by 3 bases and J by 4 bases, with 9 bases between them. The CDR3 loop spans 13 amino acids. In DNA form, the CDR3 reads TGTGCCAGCAGTTTTTGGGGCATCACTGAAGCTTTCTTT. This sequence encodes CASSFWGITEAFF.

The V call is TRBV28, the J call TRBJ2-7, with TRBD1 matching 7 bases. J was trimmed by 4 bases and V by 3 bases; bases with no gene match: 6. The germline gives CDR1 MDHEN, CDR2 SYDVKM. This CDR3 comprises 14 residues. The CDR3 nucleotides read TGTGCCAGCAGTTTTGAGGGGGCCCTTTACGAGCAGTACTTC. The encoded protein is CASSFEGALYEQYF.

The V and J genes are TRBV6-2 or TRBV6-3 and TRBJ1-2, with TRBD1 identical over 7 bases. The CDR3 has 13 amino acids. Germline trimming cut 4 bases from V and 4 bases from J; bases unmatched to any gene: 3. Germline V gene sequence: CDR1 MNHEY, CDR2 SVGEGT. Written as DNA, the CDR3 is TGTGCCAGCAGTTTCAGGACAGGCTATGGCTACACCTTC. Protein product: CASSFRTGYGYTF.

The chain joins TRBV6-5 to TRBJ2-2, with a tentative D call TRBD2 (6 bases). Between the trimmed V and J ends, which lost 8 bases and 1 base, there was a span of 11 bases. The CDR3 is 14 amino acids. Germline V gives CDR1 MNHEY, CDR2 SVGAGI. The CDR3 here is CASSGTQNTGELFF. CDR3 in DNA: TGTGCCAGCTCTGGGACTCAGAACACCGGGGAGCTGTTTTTT.

This sequence joins TRBV13 and TRBJ1-2; D is uncertain. The CDR3 has 12 residues. CDR1 PRHDT and CDR2 FYEKMQ come from the germline V gene (reference sequence). V was pared by 4 bases and J by 8 bases, with 11 bases between. In DNA form, the CDR3 reads TGTGCCAGCAGCTACGGGAGTAGAGGCTACACCTTC. It translates to CASSYGSRGYTF.

This chain connects TRBV7-6 to TRBJ1-5, with D possibly TRBD1 on 5 matching bases. The CDR3 sequence is 15 residues long. Germline V CDR1 and CDR2: SGHVS, FNYEAQ. Trimming stripped 5 bases from V and 4 bases from J, with 15 bases between. Written as DNA, the CDR3 is TGTGCCAGCAGCATCGGGACGGGAGAGAATCAGCCCCAGCATTTT. Translation: CASSIGTGENQPQHF.

On this clone itself: At one boundary the junction diverges from the germline segment, which might be a read error. V is TRBV3-1 (or the pseudogene TRBV3-2) and J is TRBJ1-2; tentative D call: TRBD1 (5 bases). The CDR3 loop spans 12 amino acids. Germline CDR1 reads LGHDT; CDR2 reads YNNKEL (reference sequence). CDR3 bases: TGTGCCAGCAGCCAAGGGACAACTCACTACCACTTC. It specifies CASSQGTTHYHF.

The chain links TRBV28 to TRBJ2-1; D could derive from TRBD1 or TRBD2 (6 bases each). The ends were cut back, 4 bases at V and 13 bases at J, with 8 bases in the middle. Germline CDR1 MDHEN, CDR2 SYDVKM. The CDR3 is 10 amino acids. CDR3 sequence: CASSSGGQFF. The CDR3 region has the DNA TGTGCCAGCAGTTCCGGGGGCCAGTTCTTC.

The chain has TRBV5-1 and TRBJ2-3; 12 bases fit TRBD1. V lost 3 bases, J lost 5 bases, and 4 bases stayed unmatched. Germline assignment: CDR1 SGHRS and CDR2 YFSETQ. The CDR3 covers 15 residues. The CDR3 reads CASSSGQGAGDTQYF. CDR3 DNA sequence: TGCGCCAGCAGCTCGGGACAGGGGGCAGGAGATACGCAGTATTTT.

This rearrangement joins TRBV9 to TRBJ1-2; the D gene is possibly TRBD1 (5 bases). Trimming took off 0 bases at V and 1 base at J, with 22 bases between the two ends. The germline V gene encodes CDR1 SGDLS and CDR2 YYNGEE. The length of the CDR3 is 19 residues. This CDR3 is CASSVDWGEGPYNNYGYTF. DNA of the CDR3: TGTGCCAGCAGCGTAGATTGGGGCGAGGGTCCCTATAATAACTATGGCTACACCTTC.

This chain links TRBV15 with TRBJ1-4; D gene unclear. CDR3 size: 16 residues. The germline V gene has CDR1 LNHNV and CDR2 YYDKDF (reference sequence). V lost 0 bases and J 0 bases, leaving 8 bases between the germline ends. CDR3 nucleotides: TGTGCCACCAGCAGAGATCGTGCTGCAACTAATGAAAAACTGTTTTTT. It is translated as CATSRDRAATNEKLFF.

The chain joins TRBV7-2 to TRBJ2-7; 8 bases are shared with TRBD1. J gave up 5 bases and V 6 bases, and 6 bases lay outside the gene matches. CDR1 SGHTA and CDR2 FQGNSA come from the germline V gene. This CDR3 contains 13 residues. CDR3 nucleotide sequence: TGTGCCAGCAGGAGGACAGGGTACCACGAGCAGTACTTC. Translation: CASRRTGYHEQYF.